The clone carrying this T cell receptor beta chain was detected only a few times. Its matching antigen is unknown. Each CDR3 protein gets one entry after TCRdb re-called the reads with MiXCR. The sample includes 800,000 to 950,000 distinct CDR3 sequences, approximately 32% of them seen just once. These data come from a study of T cell repertoires in cytomegalovirus infection. Germline values: CDR1 WSHSY, CDR2 SAAADI. The CDR3 has 16 residues. Losses at the gene ends were 8 bases for V and 3 bases for J; bases not matched to a gene: 13. The chain employs TRBV10-2 and TRBJ2-1; 7 nucleotides align to TRBD2. The sample was cultured CD8+ T cells from PBMCs, taken from culture after CMV antigen stimulation. The receptor was derived from a human donor in good health (CMV status not recorded). Some clones in this sample may be carry-over from other donors' samples. This CDR3 is CASVEGSGASYNEQFF. In DNA form, the CDR3 reads TGCGCCAGCGTCGAGGGGAGCGGGGCAAGCTACAATGAGCAGTTCTTC.